In this sample, the clone carrying this T cell receptor (beta chain) turned up a few times. The target antigen is unknown. Trimming left V 5 bases short and J 0 bases short, with 14 bases between. Germline V gene sequence: CDR1 SEHNR, CDR2 FQNEAQ (reference sequence). The length of the CDR3 is 16 residues. TCRdb passed the 5' RACE reads through MiXCR, listing each CDR3 protein once. The repertoire holds some 730,000 distinct CDR3 sequences, with approximately 18% as singletons. The data originate from a study of identical twins. General study findings and limits: A cross-sectional statistical analysis, not follow-up of the same donors, supported the conclusions. Where beta out-of-frame sequences were concerned, excess twin sharing was weaker. A partial confounding effect on zero-insertion analyses could come from invariant MAIT and iNKT cells.

The same data also went into a second study, on T cells expressing NK-cell markers. That paper notes: It remained uncertain whether the expanded NKG2C+ T cell clones were specific for HCMV antigens.

This receptor was taken from a woman under 30 in good health. The sample taken for sequencing was PBMCs. The V call is TRBV7-9, the J call TRBJ2-1; a weak D match, TRBD2 (7 bases). The CDR3 reads CASSPRGAISYNEQFF. Written as DNA, the CDR3 is TGTGCCAGCAGCCCACGGGGGGCCATCTCCTACAATGAGCAGTTCTTC. The whole variable domain, filled in from reference TRBV7-9 and TRBJ2-1, reads DTGVSQNPRHKITKRGQNVTFRCDPISEHNRLYWYRQTLGQGPEFLTYFQNEAQLEKSRLLSDRFSAERPKGSFSTLEIQRTEQGDSAMYLCASSPRGAISYNEQFFGPGTRLTVL.